The clone carrying this TCR beta chain came up once. What it binds is unknown. Germline lookup yields CDR1 MNHEY and CDR2 SMNVEV (reference sequence). The CDR3 is 14 residues long. V was cut by 7 bases and J by 1 base, with 10 bases left in between. TCRdb's copy holds only in-frame clones and misses some; the assay was immunoSEQ multiplex PCR. The data contain nearly 2 million clones, about 95% of them singletons. The data originate from a study of shared clonotypes between healthy human individuals. Background on the study: A couple of women and three men aged 18 to 49 made up the donors. Donors had three CD4 naive, three CD4 memory, two CD8 naive and one CD8 memory plate apiece.

Regarding the study as a whole: A few donors had about 5% of their naive CD4 clonotypes in common. It was the non-shared clonotypes that had lower generation probabilities than clonotypes shared by all four donors.

Terminally differentiated effector memory CD45RA+ cells were excluded from the naive CD8 cells, which were CD45RO-negative and positively selected for CCR7. The chain has TRBV27 and TRBJ2-2, with unresolved D. This TCR was recovered from a young man in good health. Specimen: naive CD8+ T cells sorted from blood. CDR3 loop: CASIRSWNTGELFF. The CDR3 bases are TGTGCCAGCATCCGGTCGTGGAACACCGGGGAGCTGTTTTTT.